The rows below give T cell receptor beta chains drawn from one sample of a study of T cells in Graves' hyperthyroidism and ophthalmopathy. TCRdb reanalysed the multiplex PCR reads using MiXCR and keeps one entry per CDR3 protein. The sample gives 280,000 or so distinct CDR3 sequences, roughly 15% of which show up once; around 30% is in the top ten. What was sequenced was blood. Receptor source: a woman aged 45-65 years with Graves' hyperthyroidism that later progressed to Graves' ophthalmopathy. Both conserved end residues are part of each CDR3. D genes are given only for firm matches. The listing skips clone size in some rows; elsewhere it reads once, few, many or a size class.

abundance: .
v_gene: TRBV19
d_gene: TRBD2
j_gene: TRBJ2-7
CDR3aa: CASSITSGPPYEQYF
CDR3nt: TGTGCCAGTAGTATCACTAGCGGCCCTCCCTACGAGCAGTACTTC

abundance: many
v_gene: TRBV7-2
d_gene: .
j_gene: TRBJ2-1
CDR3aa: CASSSRWASYNEQFF
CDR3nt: TGTGCCAGCAGCTCAAGGTGGGCCTCCTACAATGAGCAGTTCTTC

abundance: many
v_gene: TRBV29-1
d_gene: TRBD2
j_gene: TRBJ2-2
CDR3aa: CGSKGGSSNTGELFF
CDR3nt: TGCGGTAGTAAGGGCGGGAGTTCGAACACCGGGGAGCTGTTTTTT

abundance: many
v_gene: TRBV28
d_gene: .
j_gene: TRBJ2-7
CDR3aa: CASHTGSVYEQYF
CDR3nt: TGTGCCAGCCATACAGGGTCTGTCTACGAGCAGTACTTC

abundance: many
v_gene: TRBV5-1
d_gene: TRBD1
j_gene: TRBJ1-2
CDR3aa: CASSSDRGYGYTF
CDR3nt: TGCGCCAGCAGCTCGGACAGGGGCTATGGCTACACCTTC

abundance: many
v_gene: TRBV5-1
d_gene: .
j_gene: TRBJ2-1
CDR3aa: CASSAGTHGDEQFF
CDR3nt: TGCGCCAGCAGCGCCGGGACTCACGGGGATGAGCAGTTCTTC

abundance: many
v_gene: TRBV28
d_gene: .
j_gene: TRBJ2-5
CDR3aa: CASSLAGFGETQYF
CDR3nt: TGTGCCAGCAGTTTAGCAGGGTTCGGCGAGACCCAGTACTTC

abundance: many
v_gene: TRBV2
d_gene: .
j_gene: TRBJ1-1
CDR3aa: CASQTAMNTEAFF
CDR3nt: TGTGCCAGTCAGACAGCTATGAACACTGAAGCTTTCTTT

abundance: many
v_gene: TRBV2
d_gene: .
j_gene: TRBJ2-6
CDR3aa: CASSEESGANVLTF
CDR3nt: TGTGCCAGCAGTGAGGAATCTGGGGCCAACGTCCTGACTTTC

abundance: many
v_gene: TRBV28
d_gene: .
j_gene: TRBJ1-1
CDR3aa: CASSSPTGIGEAFF
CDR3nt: TGTGCCAGCAGTTCCCCTACAGGGATCGGGGAAGCTTTCTTT

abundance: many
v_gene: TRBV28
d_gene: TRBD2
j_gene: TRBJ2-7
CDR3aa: CASSLPSSGHNSYEQYF
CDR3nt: TGTGCCAGCAGTTTACCGTCTAGCGGGCATAATTCCTACGAGCAGTACTTC

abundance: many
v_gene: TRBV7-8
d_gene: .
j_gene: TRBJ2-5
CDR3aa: CASSRGGTVGTQYF
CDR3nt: TGTGCCAGCAGCCGAGGTGGCACTGTAGGGACCCAGTACTTC

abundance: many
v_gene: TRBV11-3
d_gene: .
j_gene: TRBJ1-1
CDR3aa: CASSLGRWNTEAFF
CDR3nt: TGTGCCAGCAGCTTAGGACGGTGGAACACTGAAGCTTTCTTT

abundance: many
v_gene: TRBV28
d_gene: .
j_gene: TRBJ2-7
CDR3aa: CASSQGGRDEQYF
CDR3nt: TGTGCCAGCAGTCAGGGAGGTAGGGACGAGCAGTACTTC

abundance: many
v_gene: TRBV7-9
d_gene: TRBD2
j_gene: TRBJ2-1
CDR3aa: CASSSIAGATVGYNEQFF
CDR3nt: TGTGCCAGCAGCTCAATAGCGGGAGCAACGGTAGGCTACAATGAGCAGTTCTTC

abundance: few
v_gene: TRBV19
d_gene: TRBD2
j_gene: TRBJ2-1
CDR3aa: CASSMSTSGWNEQFF
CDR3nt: TGTGCCAGTAGTATGTCGACTAGCGGGTGGAATGAGCAGTTCTTC

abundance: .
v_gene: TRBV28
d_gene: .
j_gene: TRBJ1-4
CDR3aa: CASNDRANEKLFF
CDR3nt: TGTGCCAGCAACGACAGAGCTAATGAAAAACTGTTTTTT

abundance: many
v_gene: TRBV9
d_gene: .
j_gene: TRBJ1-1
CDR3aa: CASSAGPNTEAFF
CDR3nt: TGTGCCAGCAGCGCGGGCCCGAACACTGAAGCTTTCTTT

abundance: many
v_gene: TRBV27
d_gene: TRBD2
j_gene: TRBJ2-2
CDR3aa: CASGTSPNTGELFF
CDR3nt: TGTGCCAGCGGGACTAGCCCAAACACCGGGGAGCTGTTTTTT

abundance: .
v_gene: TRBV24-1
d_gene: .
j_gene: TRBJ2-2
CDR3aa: CATSDYQGPGELFF
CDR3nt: TGTGCCACCAGTGATTATCAGGGACCCGGGGAGCTGTTTTTT

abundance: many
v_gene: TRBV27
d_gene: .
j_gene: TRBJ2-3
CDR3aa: CASSPGAIDTQYF
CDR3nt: TGTGCCAGCAGTCCGGGAGCGATAGATACGCAGTATTTT

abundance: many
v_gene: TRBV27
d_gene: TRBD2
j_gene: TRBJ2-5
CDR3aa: CASALAGREETQYF
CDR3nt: TGTGCCAGCGCTCTAGCGGGAAGGGAAGAGACCCAGTACTTC

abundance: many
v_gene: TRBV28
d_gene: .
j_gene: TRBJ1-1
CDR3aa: CASLSALNTEAFF
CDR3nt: TGTGCCAGCCTCTCTGCCTTGAACACTGAAGCTTTCTTT

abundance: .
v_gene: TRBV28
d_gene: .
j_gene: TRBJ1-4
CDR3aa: CASGRRGGGREKLFF
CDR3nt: TGTGCCAGCGGACGCCGGGGAGGGGGGCGGGAAAAACTGTTTTTT

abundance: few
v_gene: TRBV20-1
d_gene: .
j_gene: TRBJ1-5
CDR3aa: CSAPTDDQPQHF
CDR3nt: TGCAGTGCTCCCACTGACGATCAGCCCCAGCATTTT

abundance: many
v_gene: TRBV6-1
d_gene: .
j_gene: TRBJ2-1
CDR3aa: CASRAPLVNEQFF
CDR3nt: TGTGCCAGCAGGGCTCCCCTAGTCAATGAGCAGTTCTTC

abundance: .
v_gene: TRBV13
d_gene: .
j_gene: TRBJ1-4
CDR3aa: CASSILQGAGEKLFF
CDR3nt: TGTGCCAGCAGCATACTACAGGGAGCGGGTGAAAAACTGTTTTTT

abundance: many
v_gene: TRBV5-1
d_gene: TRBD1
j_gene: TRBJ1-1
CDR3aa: CASSLGTGTANTEAFF
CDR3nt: TGCGCCAGCAGCTTGGGGACCGGGACAGCGAACACTGAAGCTTTCTTT

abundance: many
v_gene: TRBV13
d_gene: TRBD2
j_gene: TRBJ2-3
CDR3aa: CASSTGLAGGDTQYF
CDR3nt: TGTGCCAGCAGCACGGGACTAGCGGGAGGAGATACGCAGTATTTT

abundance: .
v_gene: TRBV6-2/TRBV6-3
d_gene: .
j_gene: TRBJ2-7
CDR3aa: CASVSPFSYEQYF
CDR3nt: TGTGCCAGTGTCTCTCCTTTCTCCTACGAGCAGTACTTC

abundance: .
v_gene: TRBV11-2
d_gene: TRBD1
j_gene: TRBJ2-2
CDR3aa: CASSRDRFNTGELFF
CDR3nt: TGTGCCAGCAGCCGGGACAGATTTAACACCGGGGAGCTGTTTTTT

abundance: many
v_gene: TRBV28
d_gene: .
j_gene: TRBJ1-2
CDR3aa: CASSFANGQLLDGYTF
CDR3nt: TGTGCCAGCAGTTTCGCAAATGGGCAGTTGTTGGATGGCTACACCTTC

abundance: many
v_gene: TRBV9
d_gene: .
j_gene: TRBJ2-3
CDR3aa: CASSVFQYTDTQYF
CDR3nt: TGTGCCAGCAGCGTATTCCAATACACAGATACGCAGTATTTT

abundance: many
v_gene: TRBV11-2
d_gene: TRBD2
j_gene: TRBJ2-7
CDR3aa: CASSFQGGLAGTYEQYF
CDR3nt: TGTGCCAGCAGCTTCCAGGGGGGACTAGCGGGGACCTACGAGCAGTACTTC

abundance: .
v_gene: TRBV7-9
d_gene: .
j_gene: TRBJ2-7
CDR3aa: CASSLDGSWEQYF
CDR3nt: TGTGCCAGCAGCTTAGACGGCTCGTGGGAGCAGTACTTC

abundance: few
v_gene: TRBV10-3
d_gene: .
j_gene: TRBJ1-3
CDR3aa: CAISGGGNTIYF
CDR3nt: TGTGCCATCAGTGGGGGAGGAAACACCATATATTTT

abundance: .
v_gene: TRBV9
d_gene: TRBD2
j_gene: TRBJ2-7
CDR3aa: CASSVEIAGNYEQYF
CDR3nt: TGTGCCAGCAGCGTAGAAATAGCGGGGAACTACGAGCAGTACTTC

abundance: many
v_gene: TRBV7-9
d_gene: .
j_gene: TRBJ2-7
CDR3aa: CASNPGRSYEQYF
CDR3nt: TGTGCCAGCAACCCGGGGCGGAGCTACGAGCAGTACTTC

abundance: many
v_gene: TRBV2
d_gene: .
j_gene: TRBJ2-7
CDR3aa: CASSGSGGYEQYF
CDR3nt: TGTGCCAGCAGTGGGTCCGGGGGCTACGAGCAGTACTTC

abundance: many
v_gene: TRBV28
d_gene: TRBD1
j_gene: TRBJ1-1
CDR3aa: CASTTRTGPFF
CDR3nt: TGTGCCAGCACTACACGGACAGGGCCTTTCTTT